A selection of T cell receptor beta chains follows, all from one sample in a study of long-term antiretroviral therapy in people with HIV. Measured with immunoSEQ multiplex PCR; TCRdb has only the in-frame clones, and not every one. The sample has fewer than 45,000 clones, less than 85% seen once. Sequenced here: unsorted PBMCs, sampled 3.4 years after starting antiretroviral therapy. These receptors came from a young man with HIV. Each CDR3 is given with its conserved first and last residue. The D gene is left open where the match is weak. Not all rows give a size; the values are once, few, many and, for expanded clones, a class.

>.|once|TRBJ1-3|TRBV4-2
TGTGCCAGCAGCCAAAAAAACACCATATATTTT
CASSQKNTIYF
>.|.|TRBJ1-2|TRBV5-4
TGTGCCAGCAGCTCTGCGCGGGGGCTCGTCTATGGCTACACCTTC
CASSSARGLVYGYTF
>.|.|TRBJ2-3|TRBV18
TGTGCCAGCTCACCATCAGATACGCAGTATTTT
CASSPSDTQYF
>TRBD2|once|TRBJ2-1|TRBV7-2
TGTGCCAGCAGCTCACCAGGACGGCCTAGCGGGCCGTACAATGAGCAGTTCTTC
CASSSPGRPSGPYNEQFF
>.|.|TRBJ2-5|TRBV7-2
TGTGCCAGCAGCTCGACACCCTCTGGTGCCCAGTACTTC
CASSSTPSGAQYF
>TRBD1|.|TRBJ2-7|TRBV6-1
TGTGCCAGCAGTCGACAGGGAAACTACGAGCAGTACTTC
CASSRQGNYEQYF
>.|.|TRBJ1-5|TRBV6-6
TGTGCCAGCAGTTACTCATCTGGCAATCAGCCCCAGCATTTT
CASSYSSGNQPQHF
>.|.|TRBJ2-7|TRBV4-1
TGCGCCAGCAGCCAGGTTGGGGGTTACGAGCAGTACTTC
CASSQVGGYEQYF
>TRBD2|.|TRBJ2-7|TRBV4-3
TGCGCCAGCAGCCAAGATTGGCTAGCGGGAGAATACGAGCAGTACTTC
CASSQDWLAGEYEQYF
>TRBD1|once|TRBJ1-2|TRBV27
TGTGCCAGCAGTTTCGACAGGGGTCATGGCTACACCTTC
CASSFDRGHGYTF
>.|.|TRBJ1-2|TRBV27
TGTGCCAGCAGTTTCGAGGGGAACTATGGCTACACCTTC
CASSFEGNYGYTF
>TRBD1|.|TRBJ2-7|TRBV29-1
TGCAGCGTTTGTACAGGGGGTTCTCCCTGGTACGAGCAGTACTTC
CSVCTGGSPWYEQYF
>.|.|TRBJ2-7|TRBV5-6
TGTGCCAGCAGCTTGGTCCGGGACCGCAGGGAGGTGCAGTACTTC
CASSLVRDRREVQYF
>.|.|TRBJ1-2|TRBV4-1
TGCGCCAGCAGCCAAGAAGGACGGACGTCCTATGGCTACACCTTC
CASSQEGRTSYGYTF
>TRBD1|.|TRBJ1-2|TRBV28
TGTGCCAGCAGTTTATTTGGGACAGGGGATAACTATGGCTACACCTTC
CASSLFGTGDNYGYTF
>.|.|TRBJ2-3|TRBV6-6
TGTGCCAGCAGTTCTCCGGGTCAGGGAGTCACAGATACGCAGTATTTT
CASSSPGQGVTDTQYF
>TRBD1|.|TRBJ2-5|TRBV6-6
TGTGCCAGCAGTTACTCTGCGACAGGGGGCCCTCAGTACTTC
CASSYSATGGPQYF
>TRBD1|once|TRBJ2-1|TRBV7-9
TGTGCCAGCAGTTACGGACAGGCAAAGGGGGATGAGCAGTTCTTC
CASSYGQAKGDEQFF
>.|.|TRBJ2-1|TRBV30
TGTGCCTGGAGTGTCGGGGAGTATGAGCAGTTCTTC
CAWSVGEYEQFF
>TRBD1|.|TRBJ2-1|TRBV5-6
TGTGCCAGCAGCTTTGCGACAGGGGGTTTTGATGAGCAGTTCTTC
CASSFATGGFDEQFF
>TRBD1|.|TRBJ2-5|TRBV18
TGTGCCAGCTCACCTTCCAGACAGGGCCTCCAAGAGACCCAGTACTTC
CASSPSRQGLQETQYF
>.|.|TRBJ2-2|TRBV9
TGTGCCAGCAGCGCGCTAACGAACACCGGGGAGCTGTTTTTT
CASSALTNTGELFF
>.|.|TRBJ1-1|TRBV2
TGTGCCAGCATAGCCGGTTCGGGTCCTCTCGAAGCTTTCTTT
CASIAGSGPLEAFF
>.|.|TRBJ2-1|TRBV27
TGTGCCAGCAGTTCCAATCTAGTATTGGGCTGGAATGAGCAGTTCTTC
CASSSNLVLGWNEQFF
>.|.|TRBJ1-2|TRBV6-5
TGTGCCAGCACCAAACTTTTACAGGTTTCCGATGGCTACACCTTC
CASTKLLQVSDGYTF
>TRBD1|.|TRBJ1-1|TRBV6-4
TGTGCCAGCAGAAACAGGGGGCCCCAAGCTTTCTTT
CASRNRGPQAFF
>.|.|TRBJ1-1|TRBV6-5
TGTGCCAGCAGTTACGGGATGAACACTGAAGCTTTCTTT
CASSYGMNTEAFF
>.|.|TRBJ1-4|TRBV5-1
TGCGCCAGCAGCTCGGGACGGATAAATGAAAAACTGTTTTTT
CASSSGRINEKLFF